This T cell receptor (beta chain) comes out of a study of T cell responses to AZD1222 COVID-19 vaccine. The CDR3 is 15 residues long. Deletions cut 1 base from V and 0 bases from J, with 9 bases between. Germline CDR1 SGHRS, CDR2 YFSETQ. Regarding the study as a whole: Per reports, nearly half of all spike-specific TCRs target regions that are unmutated in variants.

Notes on this clone: Antigen unknown.

Sequencing was performed with immunoSEQ multiplex PCR; in TCRdb, only in-frame clones are kept and a portion is missing. The sample includes about 150,000 clones, about nine tenths of them seen just once. The source was peripheral blood, collected on day 0 of AZD1222 vaccination. The receptor was isolated from an adult in good health. The V gene is TRBV5-1, the J gene TRBJ2-3, with D unresolved. In DNA form, the CDR3 reads TGCGCCAGCAGCTTGTTCGACCCCAGCACAGATACGCAGTATTTT. Translating gives CASSLFDPSTDTQYF.